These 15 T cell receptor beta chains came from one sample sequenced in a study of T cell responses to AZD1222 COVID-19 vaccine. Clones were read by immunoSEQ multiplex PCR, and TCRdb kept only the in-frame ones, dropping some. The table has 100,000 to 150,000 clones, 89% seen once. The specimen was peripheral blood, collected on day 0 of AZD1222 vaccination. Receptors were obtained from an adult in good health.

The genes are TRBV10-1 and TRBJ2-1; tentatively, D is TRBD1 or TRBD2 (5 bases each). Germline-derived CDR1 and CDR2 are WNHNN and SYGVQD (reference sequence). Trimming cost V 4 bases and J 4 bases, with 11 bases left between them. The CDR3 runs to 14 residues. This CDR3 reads CASSGGTSYNEQFF. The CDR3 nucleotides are TGCGCCAGCAGTGGGGGGACGAGTTACAATGAGCAGTTCTTC.

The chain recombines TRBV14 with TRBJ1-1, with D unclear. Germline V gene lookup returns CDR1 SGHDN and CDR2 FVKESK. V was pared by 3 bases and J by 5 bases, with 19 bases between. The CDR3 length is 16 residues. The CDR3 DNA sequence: TGTGCCAGCAGCCACCGAGGGAGGCAGCCAAGGACTGAAGCTTTCTTT. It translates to CASSHRGRQPRTEAFF.

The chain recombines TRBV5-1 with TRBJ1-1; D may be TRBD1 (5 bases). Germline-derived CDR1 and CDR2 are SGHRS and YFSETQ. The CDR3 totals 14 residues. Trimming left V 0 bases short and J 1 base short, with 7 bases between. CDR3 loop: CASSLADRNTEAFF. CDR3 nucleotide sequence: TGCGCCAGCAGCTTGGCTGACAGGAACACTGAAGCTTTCTTT.

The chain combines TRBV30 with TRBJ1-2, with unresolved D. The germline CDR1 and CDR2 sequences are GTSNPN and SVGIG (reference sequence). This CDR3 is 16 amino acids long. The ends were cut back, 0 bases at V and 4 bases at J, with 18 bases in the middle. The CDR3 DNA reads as TGTGCCTGGAGTGTACGTCGTGGCGGACTATTCTATGGCTACACCTTC. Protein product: CAWSVRRGGLFYGYTF.

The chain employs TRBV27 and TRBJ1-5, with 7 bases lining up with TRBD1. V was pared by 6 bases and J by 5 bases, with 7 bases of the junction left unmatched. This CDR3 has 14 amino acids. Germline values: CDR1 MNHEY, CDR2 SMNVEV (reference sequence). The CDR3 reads CASSLETGHQPQHF. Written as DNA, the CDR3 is TGTGCCAGCAGCCTAGAGACAGGGCATCAGCCCCAGCATTTT.

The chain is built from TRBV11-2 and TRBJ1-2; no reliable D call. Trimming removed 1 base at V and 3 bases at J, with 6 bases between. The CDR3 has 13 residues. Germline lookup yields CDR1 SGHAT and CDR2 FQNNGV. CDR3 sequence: CASSLAEDYGYTF. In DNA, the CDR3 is TGTGCCAGCAGCTTAGCCGAGGACTATGGCTACACCTTC.

CDR3 sequence reads: CASMQQDRDYEQYF. The CDR3 DNA sequence: TGTGCCAGCATGCAGCAGGACAGGGACTACGAGCAGTACTTC. The chain uses TRBV7-9 and TRBJ2-7, with TRBD1 matching 8 bases. Germline lookup yields CDR1 SEHNR and CDR2 FQNEAQ (reference sequence). Trimming removed 7 bases from V and 3 bases from J; junction bases left unmatched: 8. The CDR3 has 14 residues.

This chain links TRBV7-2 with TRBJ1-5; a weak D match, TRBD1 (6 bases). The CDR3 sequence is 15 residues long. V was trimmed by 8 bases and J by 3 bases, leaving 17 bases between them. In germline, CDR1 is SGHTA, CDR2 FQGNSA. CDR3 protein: CASRRGGSPNQPQHF. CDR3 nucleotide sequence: TGTGCCAGCCGTAGGGGGGGCAGCCCCAATCAGCCCCAGCATTTT.

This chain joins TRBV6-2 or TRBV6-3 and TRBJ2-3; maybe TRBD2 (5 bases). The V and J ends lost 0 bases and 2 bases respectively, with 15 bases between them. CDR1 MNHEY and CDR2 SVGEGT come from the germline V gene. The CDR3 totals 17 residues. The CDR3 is CASSYSSAGGYTDTQYF. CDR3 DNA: TGTGCCAGCAGTTACTCTTCCGCAGGAGGATACACAGATACGCAGTATTTT.

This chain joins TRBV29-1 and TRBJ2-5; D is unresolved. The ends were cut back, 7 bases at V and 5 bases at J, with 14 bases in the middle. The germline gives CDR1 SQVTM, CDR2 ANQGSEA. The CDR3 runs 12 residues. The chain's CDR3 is CSGRALGETQYF. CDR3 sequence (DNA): TGCAGCGGCCGGGCCCTGGGGGAGACCCAGTACTTC.

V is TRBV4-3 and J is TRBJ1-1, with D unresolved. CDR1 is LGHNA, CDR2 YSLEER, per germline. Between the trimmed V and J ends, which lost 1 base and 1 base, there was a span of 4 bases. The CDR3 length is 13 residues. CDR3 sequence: CASSQGSNTEAFF. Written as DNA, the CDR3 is TGCGCCAGCAGCCAAGGGTCGAACACTGAAGCTTTCTTT.

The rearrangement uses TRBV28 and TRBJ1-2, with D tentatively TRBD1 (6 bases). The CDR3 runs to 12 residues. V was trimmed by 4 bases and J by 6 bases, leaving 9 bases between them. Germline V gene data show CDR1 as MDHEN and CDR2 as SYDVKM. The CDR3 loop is CASSSQGDGYTF. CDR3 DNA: TGTGCCAGCAGTTCACAGGGAGATGGCTACACCTTC.

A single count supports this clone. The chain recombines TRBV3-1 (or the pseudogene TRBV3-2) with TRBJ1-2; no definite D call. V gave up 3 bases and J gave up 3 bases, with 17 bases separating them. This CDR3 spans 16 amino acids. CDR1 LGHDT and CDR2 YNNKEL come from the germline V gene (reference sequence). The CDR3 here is CASSQGRVIGHYGYTF. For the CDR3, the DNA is TGTGCCAGCAGCCAGGGCCGCGTTATAGGGCACTATGGCTACACCTTC.

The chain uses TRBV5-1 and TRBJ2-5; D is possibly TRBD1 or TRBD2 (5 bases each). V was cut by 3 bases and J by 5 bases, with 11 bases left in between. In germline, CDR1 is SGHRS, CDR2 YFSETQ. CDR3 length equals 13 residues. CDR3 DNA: TGCGCCAGCAGCTGGGACGTTGGTGAGACCCAGTACTTC. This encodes CASSWDVGETQYF.

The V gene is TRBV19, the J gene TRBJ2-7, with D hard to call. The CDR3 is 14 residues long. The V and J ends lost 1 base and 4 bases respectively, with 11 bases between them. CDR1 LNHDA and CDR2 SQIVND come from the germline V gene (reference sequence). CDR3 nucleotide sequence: TGTGCCAGTAGTATAGGGGCCCAAGGATACGAGCAGTACTTC. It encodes CASSIGAQGYEQYF.